What follows are 2 T cell receptor beta chains derived from one specimen sequenced in a study of T cell changes during pregnancy in multiple sclerosis. TCRdb keeps only in-frame clones here, not all; method: immunoSEQ multiplex PCR. The data show some 56,000 clones, 90% to 95% seen once. Sequencing used peripheral blood, obtained in the third trimester of pregnancy. These receptors all come from a female donor in good health, enrolled as a control in a pregnancy study.

The chain couples TRBV4-1 to TRBJ2-7; 12 positions agree with TRBD2. The germline V gene has CDR1 MGHRA and CDR2 YSYEKL. V shed 2 bases, J shed 6 bases, and the junction held 8 bases outside the gene matches. This CDR3 is built from 16 residues. The CDR3 region is CASSQSRLAGDREQYF. The DNA for the CDR3 is TGCGCCAGCAGCCAATCCCGACTAGCGGGAGATCGCGAGCAGTACTTC.

The rearrangement links TRBV7-2 to TRBJ1-1; no clear D gene. The V end was cut by 2 bases, the J end by 3 bases, with 7 bases between. The germline CDR1 and CDR2 sequences are SGHTA and FQGNSA. The CDR3 is 13 amino acids. CDR3 DNA: TGTGCCAGCAGCTTAAGTTCGGACACTGAAGCTTTCTTT. Translated, it gives CASSLSSDTEAFF.